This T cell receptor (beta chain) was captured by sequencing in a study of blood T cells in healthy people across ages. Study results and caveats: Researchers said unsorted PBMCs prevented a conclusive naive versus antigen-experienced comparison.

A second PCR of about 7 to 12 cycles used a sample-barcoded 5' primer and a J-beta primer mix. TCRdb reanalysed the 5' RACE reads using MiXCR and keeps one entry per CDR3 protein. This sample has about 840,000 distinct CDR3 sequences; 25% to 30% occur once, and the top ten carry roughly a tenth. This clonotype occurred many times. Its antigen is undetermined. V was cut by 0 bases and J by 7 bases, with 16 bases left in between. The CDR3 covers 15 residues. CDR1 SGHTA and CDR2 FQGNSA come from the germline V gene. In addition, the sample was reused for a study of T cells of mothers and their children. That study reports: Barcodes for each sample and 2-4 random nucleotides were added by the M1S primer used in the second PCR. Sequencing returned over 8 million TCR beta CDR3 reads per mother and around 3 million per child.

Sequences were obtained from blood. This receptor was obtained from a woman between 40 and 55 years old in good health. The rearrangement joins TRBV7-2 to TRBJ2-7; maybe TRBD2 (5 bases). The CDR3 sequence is CASSLARTGTGEQYF. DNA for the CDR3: TGTGCCAGCAGCTTAGCCCGGACCGGAACGGGGGAGCAGTACTTC.